This T cell receptor (beta chain) was found in a study of T cell repertoires in cytomegalovirus infection. General observations from the study: The study found HLA-C-restricted CMV-specific TCR beta clonotypes dominating the ex vivo response.

The germline V gene has CDR1 SGHTA and CDR2 FQGNSA. The length of the CDR3 is 15 residues. V was clipped by 5 bases and J by 6 bases; unmatched bases: 8. This clonotype was recorded many times. The target antigen is unknown. TCRdb re-derived calls from the reads in MiXCR, one entry per CDR3 protein. The sample includes hundreds of thousands of distinct CDR3 sequences, roughly 30% of them seen just once. The receptor was derived from a human donor in good health (CMV status not recorded). Some clones in this sample may be carry-over from other donors' samples. The chain employs TRBV7-2 and TRBJ1-1; 11 bases fit TRBD1. Sample: cultured CD8+ T cells from PBMCs, taken from culture after CMV antigen stimulation. For the CDR3, the DNA is TGTGCCAGCAGCCTAGAGGGGACAGGGGGATCTGAAGCTTTCTTT. As protein: CASSLEGTGGSEAFF.